These T cell receptor beta chains were read from a single sample in a study of blood T cells in healthy people across ages. TCRdb analysed the 5' RACE reads with MiXCR anew, one entry per CDR3 protein. The sample gives around 400,000 distinct CDR3 sequences, 52% of which show up once; roughly 51% is in the top ten. Sequencing was performed on blood. These receptors were taken from a man aged 60 to 75 in good health. Both conserved end residues are part of each CDR3. A D gene is named only where the DNA matches it firmly. Clone size, where shown, is once, few, many, or a class for clones that have expanded.

CDR3 protein,CDR3 DNA,D gene,clone size,V gene,J gene
CASRGGQAYNQPQHF,TGTGCCAGCAGGGGCGGACAGGCCTACAATCAGCCCCAGCATTTT,TRBD1,few,TRBV28,TRBJ1-5
CASSLTSGTVLQETQYF,TGTGCCAGCAGCCTGACTAGCGGGACGGTCTTACAAGAGACCCAGTACTTC,TRBD2,NA,TRBV6-6,TRBJ2-5
CSVLSGLAGNEQFF,TGCAGCGTTCTAAGCGGACTAGCTGGCAATGAGCAGTTCTTC,TRBD2,NA,TRBV29-1,TRBJ2-1
CSARDASRVFKTYEQYF,TGCAGTGCTAGAGATGCGTCAAGGGTCTTCAAAACCTACGAGCAGTACTTC,NA,NA,TRBV20-1,TRBJ2-7
CASSPTGDTDTQYF,TGTGCCAGCAGCCCGACAGGGGACACAGATACGCAGTATTTT,TRBD1,few,TRBV4-2,TRBJ2-3
CVSSVGTDYEQYF,TGTGTCAGCAGTGTGGGAACAGACTACGAGCAGTACTTC,NA,NA,TRBV7-2,TRBJ2-7
CASRPGRWETQYF,TGTGCCAGCAGACCGGGACGGTGGGAGACCCAGTACTTC,NA,NA,TRBV28,TRBJ2-5
CASSSGTNNQPQHF,TGCGCCAGCAGCTCCGGGACAAACAATCAGCCCCAGCATTTT,NA,NA,TRBV5-1,TRBJ1-5
CASSYSRTSSYEQYF,TGTGCCAGCAGTTACTCGAGAACGTCCTCCTACGAGCAGTACTTC,NA,few,TRBV6-2/TRBV6-3,TRBJ2-7
CASSRPSGGSYEQYF,TGTGCCAGCAGCCGCCCTAGCGGGGGGTCCTACGAGCAGTACTTC,TRBD2,few,TRBV12-3/TRBV12-4,TRBJ2-7
CASSKDRRNTEAFF,TGCGCCAGCAGCAAGGACCGCCGGAACACTGAAGCTTTCTTT,NA,NA,TRBV5-1,TRBJ1-1
CAWAGLAEETQYF,TGTGCCTGGGCTGGACTAGCGGAGGAGACCCAGTACTTC,TRBD2,NA,TRBV30,TRBJ2-5
CATSSRDRGLAGANVLTF,TGTGCCACCAGTAGCCGGGACAGGGGGCTAGCTGGGGCCAACGTCCTGACTTTC,TRBD1,NA,TRBV24-1,TRBJ2-6
CASSITGRAFADTQYF,TGTGCCAGCAGTATTACCGGGAGGGCCTTCGCAGATACGCAGTATTTT,TRBD2,NA,TRBV14,TRBJ2-3
CASSPSSSRDTQYF,TGTGCCAGCAGTCCCTCTTCCTCCCGTGATACGCAGTATTTT,NA,few,TRBV28,TRBJ2-3
CAGSLGGGISYEQYF,TGTGCCGGCAGCCTGGGCGGGGGGATCTCCTACGAGCAGTACTTC,TRBD2,NA,TRBV7-2,TRBJ2-7
CASSLGGGRAQRNEQYF,TGCGCCAGCAGCTTGGGGGGCGGGAGGGCCCAGCGGAATGAGCAGTACTTC,TRBD2,NA,TRBV5-1,TRBJ2-5
CASSATGTKNYNEQFF,TGTGCCAGCAGCGCGACCGGGACAAAGAATTACAATGAGCAGTTCTTC,NA,NA,TRBV7-2,TRBJ2-1
CASSFLNTEAFF,TGTGCCAGTAGTTTTTTGAACACTGAAGCTTTCTTT,NA,few,TRBV19,TRBJ1-1
CASSRASGRAINEQFF,TGTGCCAGCAGCCGCGCTAGCGGGAGGGCCATCAATGAGCAGTTCTTC,TRBD2,NA,TRBV3-1,TRBJ2-1
CASSFLADYEQYF,TGTGCCAGCAGCTTTCTAGCGGACTACGAGCAGTACTTC,TRBD2,NA,TRBV7-8,TRBJ2-7
CASSLRSGALSGANVLTF,TGTGCCAGCAGTTTACGCTCAGGGGCCCTCTCTGGGGCCAACGTCCTGACTTTC,NA,NA,TRBV27,TRBJ2-6
CSAGRRDRVYEQYF,TGCAGCGCTGGGAGAAGGGACAGGGTCTACGAGCAGTACTTC,TRBD1,NA,TRBV20-1,TRBJ2-7
CASKVGSLATETQYF,TGTGCCAGCAAAGTAGGAAGTCTAGCGACAGAGACCCAGTACTTC,NA,once,TRBV6-1,TRBJ2-5
CSARPSGLRQETQYF,TGCAGTGCTAGACCCTCCGGACTACGGCAAGAGACCCAGTACTTC,NA,few,TRBV20-1,TRBJ2-5
CSDRQGEGYTF,TGCAGCGATCGACAGGGCGAGGGCTACACCTTC,TRBD1,NA,TRBV29-1,TRBJ1-2
CASSYEGHVDEQYF,TGTGCCAGCAGTTACGAGGGGCATGTCGACGAGCAGTACTTC,NA,once,TRBV6-2/TRBV6-3,TRBJ2-7
CASMNGQGAWYEQYF,TGTGCCAGTATGAACGGACAGGGGGCGTGGTACGAGCAGTACTTC,TRBD1,few,TRBV28,TRBJ2-7
CASSLAGGDSMNTEAFF,TGTGCCAGCAGCTTAGCCGGGGGGGACAGCATGAACACTGAAGCTTTCTTT,TRBD1,few,TRBV7-2,TRBJ1-1
CTSSLVGWTEAFF,TGTACCAGCAGCTTAGTGGGTTGGACTGAAGCTTTCTTT,NA,NA,TRBV7-2,TRBJ1-1
CATSRDPAGAGNEQFF,TGTGCCACCAGCAGAGATCCAGCGGGAGCGGGCAATGAGCAGTTCTTC,TRBD2,once,TRBV15,TRBJ2-1
CSARDHLKVSGSYNEQFF,TGCAGTGCTAGAGATCATCTTAAGGTGAGCGGCTCCTACAATGAGCAGTTCTTC,NA,few,TRBV20-1,TRBJ2-1
CASSGRTRDRGLRQETQYF,TGTGCCAGCAGCGGCCGAACCAGGGACAGGGGCTTACGGCAAGAGACCCAGTACTTC,TRBD1,NA,TRBV7-9,TRBJ2-5
CASSSGQPTSYEQYF,TGCGCCAGCAGCTCCGGACAGCCTACCTCCTACGAGCAGTACTTC,NA,NA,TRBV5-1,TRBJ2-7
CASSYSSTGTGWEYEQFF,TGTGCCAGCAGTTACTCATCAACCGGGACAGGTTGGGAATATGAGCAGTTCTTC,TRBD1,NA,TRBV6-2/TRBV6-3,TRBJ2-1
CASTRTSGRAGEQFF,TGTGCCAGCACTCGGACTAGCGGGAGGGCAGGTGAGCAGTTCTTC,TRBD2,few,TRBV12-3/TRBV12-4,TRBJ2-1
CASSAPDSQETQYF,TGTGCCAGCAGCGCGCCAGACAGTCAAGAGACCCAGTACTTC,NA,few,TRBV11-3,TRBJ2-5
CASSSPGLAGAGTDTQYF,TGTGCCAGCAGCTCACCGGGACTAGCGGGAGCGGGCACAGATACGCAGTATTTT,TRBD2,NA,TRBV7-3,TRBJ2-3
CASSLQSGTYNEQFF,TGTGCCAGCAGCCTACAGAGCGGGACTTACAATGAGCAGTTCTTC,TRBD2,many,TRBV28,TRBJ2-1
CSARRTESNYGYTF,TGCAGTGCTAGGAGGACAGAAAGTAACTATGGCTACACCTTC,NA,NA,TRBV20-1,TRBJ1-2
CATRPGQRYEQYF,TGCGCCACCAGACCGGGACAGAGGTACGAGCAGTACTTC,TRBD1,NA,TRBV10-2,TRBJ2-7
CASSRLRDSYNSPLHF,TGTGCCAGCAGCCGCCTCCGGGACAGCTATAATTCACCCCTCCACTTT,TRBD1,NA,TRBV6-6,TRBJ1-6
CASSLDGGTRETQYF,TGTGCCAGCAGCTTAGACGGTGGGACACGCGAGACCCAGTACTTC,NA,few,TRBV11-2,TRBJ2-5
CSASRGRGGRDTQYF,TGCAGTGCTTCCCGGGGGCGGGGGGGCCGAGATACGCAGTATTTT,TRBD2,NA,TRBV20-1,TRBJ2-3
CASKASGMETQYF,TGTGCCAGCAAGGCTAGCGGGATGGAGACCCAGTACTTC,TRBD2,NA,TRBV6-2/TRBV6-3,TRBJ2-5
CASSEARTGRIDEQFF,TGTGCCAGCAGTGAAGCTCGGACAGGGAGGATTGATGAGCAGTTCTTC,TRBD1,NA,TRBV2,TRBJ2-1
CASSQSGPGETQYF,TGTGCCAGCAGCCAATCCGGGCCCGGGGAGACCCAGTACTTC,NA,many,TRBV4-2,TRBJ2-5
CASSVGTGGEFF,TGTGCCAGTAGTGTCGGGACAGGGGGCGAGTTCTTC,TRBD1,NA,TRBV19,TRBJ2-1
CSARDRDFYYEQYF,TGCAGTGCTAGAGATCGGGACTTTTACTACGAGCAGTACTTC,NA,NA,TRBV20-1,TRBJ2-7
CASRGTSGVGEQYF,TGTGCCAGCAGGGGGACTAGCGGGGTAGGCGAGCAGTACTTC,TRBD2,once,TRBV9,TRBJ2-7
CSAPGGQMNTEAFF,TGCAGTGCGCCCGGGGGACAGATGAACACTGAAGCTTTCTTT,TRBD1,once,TRBV20-1,TRBJ1-1